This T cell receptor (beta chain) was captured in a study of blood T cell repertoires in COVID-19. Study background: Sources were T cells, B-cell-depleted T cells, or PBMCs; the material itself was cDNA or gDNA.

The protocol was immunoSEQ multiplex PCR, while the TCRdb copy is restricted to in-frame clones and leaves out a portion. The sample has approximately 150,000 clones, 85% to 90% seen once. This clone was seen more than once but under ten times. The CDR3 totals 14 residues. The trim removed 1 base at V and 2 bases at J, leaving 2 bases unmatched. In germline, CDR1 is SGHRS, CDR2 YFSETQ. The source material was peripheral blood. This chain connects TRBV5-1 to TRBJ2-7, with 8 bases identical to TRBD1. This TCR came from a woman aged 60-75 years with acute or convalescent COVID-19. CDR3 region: CASSLTGGTYEQYF. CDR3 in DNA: TGCGCCAGCAGCTTGACAGGGGGAACCTACGAGCAGTACTTC.